This T cell receptor beta chain was sequenced in a study of shared clonotypes between healthy human individuals. Study-level information: Researchers drew samples from a couple of women and three men aged 18 to 49.

Study findings and constraints: Compared with clonotypes that all four donors shared, non-shared clonotypes had lower generation probabilities.

Naive CD8 cells, CD45RO-negative and positively selected for CCR7, excluded terminally differentiated effector memory CD45RA+ cells. As regards this clone: Antigen: not known.

Profiling relied on immunoSEQ multiplex PCR, and the TCRdb table lists in-frame clones only, not all of them. The sample contains approximately 1.9 million clones, just over 90% of which appear only once. Sequenced input: naive CD8+ T cells from PBMCs. The sequence was collected from a man in his late teens or twenties in good health. Some clones in this sample may be carry-over from other donors' samples.

CDR3 amino acids: CASSFGTAYSNQPQHF. The CDR3 DNA sequence: TGTGCCAGCAGCTTCGGGACAGCCTATAGCAATCAGCCCCAGCATTTT. J is TRBJ1-5 and V is TRBV28; 7 bases are a match to TRBD1. Germline V gene data show CDR1 as MDHEN and CDR2 as SYDVKM. The CDR3 runs to 16 residues. The V segment lost 6 bases and the J segment 0 bases; nucleotides outside the gene matches: 8.